This TCR beta chain is drawn from a study of blood T cell repertoires in COVID-19. About the research overall: COVID-19 samples, acute and convalescent, were from the United States, Italy and Spain. In each case, the material was cDNA or gDNA derived from T cells, B-cell-depleted T cells, or PBMCs.

Allocation to cohorts depended on clinical history reported by the participants. Per the original methods: The assay estimated nucleated cells by amplifying reference gene primers. Assay used: immunoSEQ multiplex PCR; TCRdb lists only in-frame clones, some missing. The DNA gave D and trimming, while V, J and clone size come from that table. The sample lists 200,000 or so clones, about 87% occurring once. There are 16 residues in the CDR3. Germline CDR1 SEHNR, CDR2 FQNEAQ (reference sequence). The J segment lost 2 bases and the V segment lost 5 bases, leaving 8 bases of the junction unmatched. Sequencing was carried out using PBMCs or T cells enriched from blood (not recorded which). The sequence was collected from a woman aged 40-49 years with acute COVID-19. The chain couples TRBV7-9 to TRBJ2-2; TRBD1 matches 7 bases. This chain's CDR3 is CASSPPRGRNTGELFF. The CDR3 region has the DNA TGTGCCAGCAGCCCCCCTAGGGGGCGCAACACCGGGGAGCTGTTTTTT. The complete variable domain, with remaining parts taken from reference TRBV7-9 and TRBJ2-2, reads DTGVSQNPRHKITKRGQNVTFRCDPISEHNRLYWYRQTLGQGPEFLTYFQNEAQLEKSRLLSDRFSAERPKGSFSTLEIQRTEQGDSAMYLCASSPPRGRNTGELFFGEGSRLTVL.